These T cell receptor beta chains were read from a single sample in a study of blood T cells in healthy people across ages. TCRdb redid the calling of the 5' RACE reads with MiXCR, one entry per CDR3 protein. The table has hundreds of thousands of distinct CDR3 sequences, about 52% seen once. Material: blood. These receptor sequences come from an older woman in good health. The CDR3 runs from the conserved cysteine through the conserved F or W. A D gene is named only where the DNA matches it firmly. Expanded clones get a size class; other rows say once, few or many, or leave the size out.

clone_size d_call j_call v_call cdr3_aa cdr3_nt
NA TRBD1 TRBJ2-1 TRBV6-6 CASRQGAYNEQFF TGTGCCAGCAGACAGGGGGCTTACAATGAGCAGTTCTTC
few NA TRBJ2-7 TRBV7-3 CASSLTAGSSYEQYF TGTGCCAGCAGCTTAACTGCGGGGAGCTCCTACGAGCAGTACTTC
NA TRBD1 TRBJ1-6 TRBV18 CASSPTGQVNSPLHF TGTGCCAGCTCACCAACGGGACAGGTTAATTCACCCCTCCACTTT
few NA TRBJ2-7 TRBV21-1 CASSAIGTGGVGEQYF TGTGCCAGCAGCGCGATTGGGACCGGCGGCGTTGGGGAGCAGTACTTC
NA TRBD2 TRBJ2-1 TRBV7-9 CAISVTGLAPNEQFF TGTGCCATCAGCGTAACCGGACTAGCGCCGAATGAGCAGTTCTTC
NA TRBD1 TRBJ2-7 TRBV10-3 CATQGQGSTYEQYF TGTGCCACACAGGGACAGGGGTCAACCTACGAGCAGTACTTC
NA NA TRBJ2-5 TRBV10-3 CAISESQTQETQYF TGTGCCATCAGTGAGTCGCAGACCCAAGAGACCCAGTACTTC
few TRBD1 TRBJ2-6 TRBV4-3 CASSQEQGARGANVLTF TGCGCCAGCAGCCAAGAACAGGGGGCGCGAGGGGCCAACGTCCTGACTTTC
NA NA TRBJ2-1 TRBV7-9 CASSSLSVDYNEQFF TGTGCCAGCAGCTCCCTTTCCGTAGACTACAATGAGCAGTTCTTC
NA TRBD1 TRBJ2-3 TRBV24-1 CATSPSPSRDRGRRTQYF TGTGCCACCAGCCCCTCTCCCTCCCGAGACAGGGGGCGACGTACGCAGTATTTT